This section outlines one TCR beta chain sequence together with its context. Its cognate antigen is unknown. The sample comes from a study of post-analysis software for immune sequencing data. Prepared libraries of TCR beta cDNA carried unique molecular identifiers. TCRdb redid the calling of the PCR reads with MiXCR, one entry per CDR3 protein. The table has hundreds of thousands of distinct CDR3 sequences, 25% to 30% seen once. The length of the CDR3 is 16 residues. Losses at the gene ends were 0 bases for V and 0 bases for J; bases not matched to a gene: 5. CDR1 and CDR2 (germline): SEHNR, FQNEAQ (reference sequence). Study conclusions and caveats: Roughly five TRBV segments appeared more often in patients than in controls, and TRBV5-6, TRBV5-1 and TRBV20-1 were among these. The normalized Chao1 diversity of multiple sclerosis patients was significantly lower than that of controls.

The sequenced sample consisted of blood. This sequence joins TRBV7-9 and TRBJ2-7, with TRBD1 identical over 7 bases. The sequence derives from a girl under 18 with multiple sclerosis. CDR3 nucleotides: TGTGCCAGCAGCTTAGCCTCCGGGACAGCCTCCTACGAGCAGTACTTC. Residues: CASSLASGTASYEQYF. Variable domain in full (rest from reference TRBV7-9 and TRBJ2-7): DTGVSQNPRHKITKRGQNVTFRCDPISEHNRLYWYRQTLGQGPEFLTYFQNEAQLEKSRLLSDRFSAERPKGSFSTLEIQRTEQGDSAMYLCASSLASGTASYEQYFGPGTRLTVT.